The 3 T cell receptor beta chains given below trace back to one sample, sequenced in a study of blood T cell repertoires in COVID-19. Some clones are missing from TCRdb's copy, which holds only in-frame ones; the method was immunoSEQ multiplex PCR. The table records about 260,000 clones, 88% of them present only once. Sequenced input: PBMCs or T cells enriched from blood (not recorded which). These receptor sequences come from a woman aged 50 to 65 who had recovered from COVID-19.

The rearrangement links TRBV6-1 to TRBJ2-5; 8 bases agree with TRBD2. The CDR3 runs to 15 residues. The germline CDR1 and CDR2 sequences are MNHNS and SASEGT. Unmatched junction bases numbered 8, after V lost 3 bases and J lost 5 bases. CDR3 coding DNA: TGTGCCAGCAGTGATTGGGCGGGAGGAAGTGAGACCCAGTACTTC. Translation gives CASSDWAGGSETQYF.

The sample holds one count of this clone. The rearrangement uses TRBV5-5 and TRBJ2-5, with D possibly matching TRBD1 (5 bases). The germline V gene has CDR1 SGHKS and CDR2 YYEKEE (reference sequence). This CDR3 region has 14 residues. V shed 5 bases and J shed 2 bases, with 13 bases lying between them. The CDR3 region has the DNA TGTGCCAGCAGAAGACAGCCGAATCAAGAGACCCAGTACTTC. Translation: CASRRQPNQETQYF.

The chain uses TRBV24-1 and TRBJ2-7; TRBD2 might be the D (5 bases). Looked up from germline, CDR1 is KGHDR and CDR2 is SFDVKD. The length of the CDR3 is 15 residues. Trimming stripped 3 bases from V and 0 bases from J, with 11 bases between. CDR3 residues: CATSDASLDSYEQYF. As DNA, the CDR3 is TGTGCCACCAGTGATGCCTCACTAGACTCCTACGAGCAGTACTTC.